A single sample gave rise to the 16 T cell receptor beta chains below, sequenced in a study of cytomegalovirus exposure and HLA in healthy donors. This table comes from immunoSEQ multiplex PCR, and its TCRdb copy is limited to in-frame clones, with some not included. Of approximately 120,000 clones listed, about 96% are singletons. Specimen: PBMCs. These receptor sequences come from a man aged 18-30 years in good health and CMV-seronegative.

The gene calls are TRBV20-1 and TRBJ2-5; D is perhaps TRBD2 (7 bases). Trimming cost V 6 bases and J 4 bases, with 9 bases left between them. The germline V gene has CDR1 DFQATT and CDR2 SNEGSKA (reference sequence). The CDR3 has 11 amino acids. The CDR3 DNA sequence: TGCAGTGCGGCGGGGGCAGAGACCCAGTACTTC. Its translation: CSAAGAETQYF.

The V call is TRBV5-1, the J call TRBJ1-2, with D perhaps TRBD1 (6 bases). V gave up 2 bases and J gave up 4 bases, with 15 bases separating them. CDR1 and CDR2 from the germline V gene are SGHRS and YFSETQ. The CDR3 extends over 15 amino acids. CDR3 residues: CASSLTGSASYGYTF. The CDR3 region has the DNA TGCGCCAGCAGCTTAACAGGGAGTGCAAGCTATGGCTACACCTTC.

The chain carries TRBV28 and TRBJ1-5, with D possibly TRBD1 on 6 matching bases. The V end was cut by 4 bases, the J end by 0 bases, with 13 bases between. The germline V gene has CDR1 MDHEN and CDR2 SYDVKM. There are 16 residues in the CDR3. The CDR3 DNA sequence: TGTGCCAGCAGTTCACAACAGGGTTATAGCAATCAGCCCCAGCATTTT. It translates to CASSSQQGYSNQPQHF.

J is TRBJ1-4 and V is TRBV2; D is uncertain. Germline CDR1 SNHLY, CDR2 FYNNEI. The CDR3 has 14 residues. The V and J ends lost 10 bases and 4 bases respectively, with 16 bases between them. The CDR3 is CATHYRVLNEKLFF. The CDR3 DNA is TGTGCCACACACTACCGGGTCCTTAATGAAAAACTGTTTTTT. The full variable domain, rest sourced from reference TRBV2 and TRBJ1-4, is EPEVTQTPSHQVTQMGQEVILRCVPISNHLYFYWYRQILGQKVEFLVSFYNNEISEKSEIFDDQFSVERPDGSNFTLKIRSTKLEDSAMYFCATHYRVLNEKLFFGSGTQLSVL.

The chain joins TRBV6-1 to TRBJ2-1; the D gene is possibly TRBD2 (6 bases). The CDR3 is made up of 14 amino acids. V was trimmed by 3 bases and J by 5 bases, leaving 11 bases between them. Germline-derived CDR1 and CDR2 are MNHNS and SASEGT. In DNA, the CDR3 is TGTGCCAGCAGTGAGCCGGGACTCCACAATGAGCAGTTCTTC. This codes for CASSEPGLHNEQFF.

The chain is built from TRBV11-2 and TRBJ2-2, with unresolved D. With 2 bases removed from V and 8 bases from J, the gap between germline ends came to 9 bases. Germline CDR1 reads SGHAT; CDR2 reads FQNNGV. CDR3 length: 13 amino acids. The CDR3 here is CASSLSGQGELFF. DNA for the CDR3: TGTGCCAGCAGCTTATCAGGTCAGGGGGAGCTGTTTTTT.

V and J are TRBV7-9 and TRBJ2-1; possibly TRBD2 for D (6 bases). The germline V gene has CDR1 SEHNR and CDR2 FQNEAQ (reference sequence). CDR3 length: 11 residues. V was shortened by 7 bases and J by 9 bases, with 10 bases between the two germline ends. The CDR3, as DNA: TGTGCCAGCAACGGGAGAGGTGAGCAGTTCTTC. Translated: CASNGRGEQFF.

The chain recombines TRBV5-8 with TRBJ2-2; D is ambiguous. Germline V CDR1 and CDR2: SGHTS, YDEGEE. Trimming shortened V by 1 base and J by 1 base, and 8 bases separated the two germline ends. The CDR3 loop spans 15 amino acids. The DNA for the CDR3 is TGTGCCAGCAGCTTGTTTACTTTGAACACCGGGGAGCTGTTTTTT. It encodes CASSLFTLNTGELFF.

This clone was seen once. The rearrangement uses TRBV29-1 and TRBJ1-2; D is perhaps TRBD1 (5 bases). Per germline, CDR1 SQVTM and CDR2 ANQGSEA. The CDR3 length is 16 residues. With 2 bases removed from V and 0 bases from J, the gap between germline ends came to 16 bases. The CDR3, as DNA: TGCAGCGTTGAAAGACAGCTACCCCTCACTAACTATGGCTACACCTTC. Its translation: CSVERQLPLTNYGYTF.

This rearrangement joins TRBV27 to TRBJ2-7, with 10 bases matching TRBD2. From germline, CDR1 is MNHEY and CDR2 SMNVEV (reference sequence). The CDR3 is made up of 15 amino acids. With 8 bases clipped from V and 4 bases from J, the junction kept 11 bases outside the gene matches. CDR3 sequence: CASSLAGGSLYEQYF. The CDR3 nucleotides read TGTGCCAGCTCCTTAGCGGGAGGTTCCCTTTACGAGCAGTACTTC.

The rearrangement links TRBV7-9 to TRBJ1-1; possibly TRBD1 for D (5 bases). The CDR3 length is 13 residues. From germline, CDR1 is SEHNR and CDR2 FQNEAQ (reference sequence). V dropped 10 bases and J dropped 1 base, with 13 bases sitting between them. CDR3 region: CAISGGENTEAFF. In DNA, the CDR3 is TGTGCCATCTCGGGGGGAGAGAACACTGAAGCTTTCTTT. Combining the CDR3 with reference TRBV7-9 and TRBJ1-1 gives the whole variable domain DTGVSQNPRHKITKRGQNVTFRCDPISEHNRLYWYRQTLGQGPEFLTYFQNEAQLEKSRLLSDRFSAERPKGSFSTLEIQRTEQGDSAMYLCAISGGENTEAFFGQGTRLTVV.

The chain recombines TRBV11-3 with TRBJ2-7; 8 bases line up with TRBD1. V dropped 3 bases and J dropped 3; count of bases not matched to a gene: 4. The germline gives CDR1 SGHNT, CDR2 YENEEA. This CDR3 has 14 amino acids. CDR3 DNA sequence: TGTGCCAGCAGCTTTTCGGACAGGGACTACGAGCAGTACTTC. This translates into CASSFSDRDYEQYF.

The chain links TRBV5-6 to TRBJ2-1; unclear D gene. Germline CDR1 reads SGHDT; CDR2 reads YYEEEE. The CDR3 totals 14 residues. Trimming shortened V by 2 bases and J by 2 bases, and 8 bases separated the two germline ends. CDR3 sequence (DNA): TGTGCCAGCAGCTTTCGTGGCCCCTACAATGAGCAGTTCTTC. Its protein is CASSFRGPYNEQFF. The entire variable domain, with the rest obtained from reference TRBV5-6 and TRBJ2-1, is as follows: DAGVTQSPTHLIKTRGQQVTLRCSPKSGHDTVSWYQQALGQGPQFIFQYYEEEERQRGNFPDRFSGHQFPNYSSELNVNALLLGDSALYLCASSFRGPYNEQFFGPGTRLTVL.

The rearrangement uses TRBV5-4 and TRBJ2-7; possibly TRBD2 for D (5 bases). The CDR3 extends over 14 amino acids. V dropped 4 bases and J dropped 5 bases, with 16 bases sitting between them. From germline, CDR1 is SGHNT and CDR2 YYREEE (reference sequence). Here the CDR3 DNA reads TGTGCCAGCAGCCACATCGGGGTTATCAACGAGCAGTACTTC. It encodes CASSHIGVINEQYF.

The V and J genes are TRBV15 and TRBJ2-7, with a tentative D call TRBD2 (5 bases). This CDR3 has 15 amino acids. The germline V gene encodes CDR1 LNHNV and CDR2 YYDKDF (reference sequence). Between the trimmed V and J ends, which lost 0 bases and 4 bases, there was a span of 13 bases. Here the CDR3 DNA reads TGTGCCACCAGCAGAGATGCCGGGATTGCGTACGAGCAGTACTTC. This sequence encodes CATSRDAGIAYEQYF.

This clone was recorded only once. The chain joins TRBV23-1 to TRBJ1-2, with a weak D call TRBD1 (5 bases). TRBV23-1 is treated as an ORF (open reading frame) with a function not yet certain. CDR3 length: 14 amino acids. V was trimmed by 4 bases and J by 3 bases, leaving 12 bases between them. The CDR3 protein is CASSLAGPDYGYTF. DNA for the CDR3: TGCGCCAGCAGTCTCGCGGGGCCCGACTATGGCTACACCTTC.